These 12 T cell receptor beta chains came from one sample sequenced in a study of technical replicates of blood from several donors. Assay used: immunoSEQ multiplex PCR; TCRdb lists only in-frame clones, some missing. Among 95,000 to 100,000 clones listed, 95% to 96% were seen once. Specimen: T cells isolated from PBMCs. These receptors were obtained from a human donor in good health.

The rearrangement uses TRBV7-9 and TRBJ2-7, with TRBD2 identical over 7 bases. From germline, CDR1 is SEHNR and CDR2 FQNEAQ (reference sequence). The CDR3 is 14 amino acids. With V trimmed by 8 bases and J by 3 bases, 10 bases remained unmatched. Here the CDR3 DNA reads TGTGCCAGCGCCCCTCAGCGGGATTACTACGAGCAGTACTTC. It codes for CASAPQRDYYEQYF.

The chain employs TRBV5-1 and TRBJ1-1; 8 nucleotides match TRBD1. This CDR3 has 14 residues. The V segment lost 4 bases and the J segment 1 base; nucleotides outside the gene matches: 3. The germline V gene encodes CDR1 SGHRS and CDR2 YFSETQ. The CDR3 protein is CASSPTGGNTEAFF. CDR3 DNA sequence: TGCGCCAGCAGCCCAACAGGGGGGAACACTGAAGCTTTCTTT. Complete variable domain (other parts from reference TRBV5-1 and TRBJ1-1): KAGVTQTPRYLIKTRGQQVTLSCSPISGHRSVSWYQQTPGQGLQFLFEYFSETQRNKGNFPGRFSGRQFSNSRSEMNVSTLELGDSALYLCASSPTGGNTEAFFGQGTRLTVV.

The chain joins TRBV7-9 to TRBJ1-2; 9 bases fit TRBD1. Germline-derived CDR1 and CDR2 are SEHNR and FQNEAQ (reference sequence). CDR3 size: 15 residues. Trimming took 5 bases from V and 4 from J; bases not matched to a gene: 8. DNA of the CDR3: TGTGCCAGCAGCCCGGGACAGGGTGAGGGCTATGGCTACACCTTC. This encodes CASSPGQGEGYGYTF.

Only one count was recorded for this clone. The CDR3 spells CASSWGRREESSNEQFF. As DNA, the CDR3 is TGTGCCAGCAGCTGGGGTCGGCGGGAGGAGTCTTCCAATGAGCAGTTCTTC. V usage is TRBV11-3 and J usage is TRBJ2-1; 8 bases align to TRBD2. In germline, CDR1 is SGHNT, CDR2 YENEEA. This CDR3 region has 17 residues. With V trimmed by 4 bases and J by 6 bases, 14 bases remained unmatched.

The chain employs TRBV6-5 and TRBJ2-1; the D is unclear. The CDR3 spans 13 residues. Germline lookup yields CDR1 MNHEY and CDR2 SVGAGI. V lost 0 bases and J 12 bases, leaving 12 bases between the germline ends. CDR3 nucleotide sequence: TGTGCCAGCAGTTACTCCCCAGGCCCCCGGCAGTTCTTC. This codes for CASSYSPGPRQFF.

On this clone itself: Within the sample, other DNA sequences also encode this same CDR3. The rearrangement links TRBV1 to TRBJ2-7; no DNA check was done on the table's D call, TRBD2. TRBV1 is classified as a pseudogene. The CDR3 is 16 residues long. The CDR3 DNA is TGCACCAGCAGCCAGGGGGACCTAGCGAGATACTACGAGCAGTACTTC. It is translated as CTSSQGDLARYYEQYF.

The chain employs TRBV28 and TRBJ1-2; possible D gene TRBD1, 5 bases. The CDR3 runs 18 residues. Germline V gives CDR1 MDHEN, CDR2 SYDVKM. Trimming stripped 1 base from V and 1 base from J, with 19 bases between. CDR3: CASSLSLGLGDGNYGYTF. The CDR3 region has the DNA TGTGCCAGCAGTTTATCTTTAGGACTAGGGGACGGTAACTATGGCTACACCTTC.

The V gene is TRBV15, the J gene TRBJ1-6; the D gene is possibly TRBD1 (6 bases). The CDR3 has 15 residues. V dropped 5 bases and J dropped 3 bases, with 11 bases sitting between them. Germline V lookup: CDR1 LNHNV, CDR2 YYDKDF (reference sequence). In DNA form, the CDR3 reads TGTGCCACCAGCTCCTTACAGGGCTATAATTCACCCCTCCACTTT. This translates into CATSSLQGYNSPLHF.

The table lists this clone with a count of one. V gene TRBV6-1 combines with J gene TRBJ1-2; D ambiguous. The length of the CDR3 is 13 residues. The V end was cut by 2 bases, the J end by 2 bases, with 6 bases between. CDR1 and CDR2 (germline): MNHNS, SASEGT. The CDR3 DNA reads TGTGCCAGCAGTGAAATAGAGAACTATGGCTACACCTTC. The encoded protein is CASSEIENYGYTF.

This chain links TRBV15 with TRBJ1-4, with 8 bases lining up with TRBD1. The V gene's germline CDR1 is LNHNV and CDR2 YYDKDF (reference sequence). CDR3 length: 16 amino acids. V lost 3 bases, J lost 5 bases, and 8 bases stayed unmatched. This CDR3 is CATSREITGGNEKLFF. DNA for the CDR3: TGTGCCACCAGCAGGGAAATTACAGGGGGGAATGAAAAACTGTTTTTT.

The chain couples TRBV14 to TRBJ1-1; TRBD1 might be the D (6 bases). Germline V lookup: CDR1 SGHDN, CDR2 FVKESK. The V end was cut by 4 bases, the J end by 4 bases, with 19 bases between. The CDR3 consists of 16 residues. CDR3 bases: TGTGCCAGCAGCCCTAGACTGGGGGCGGGGGGCACTGAAGCTTTCTTT. It specifies CASSPRLGAGGTEAFF.

In this sample, this clone turned up once. The chain joins TRBV7-9 to TRBJ2-5; D not resolved. This CDR3 has 15 amino acids. Trimming took 2 bases from V and 2 from J, leaving 12 bases between them. CDR1 and CDR2 from the germline V gene are SEHNR and FQNEAQ (reference sequence). Written as DNA, the CDR3 is TGTGCCAGCAGCTTACCCGCCCTAACTCAAGAGACCCAGTACTTC. Its translation is CASSLPALTQETQYF.